Listed below are T cell receptor beta chains from one sample, sequenced in a study of T cell responses to AZD1222 COVID-19 vaccine. The protocol was immunoSEQ multiplex PCR, while the TCRdb copy is restricted to in-frame clones and leaves out a portion. The top ten hold approximately 9.3% of the sample, which has approximately 110,000 clones, roughly 90% seen once. Sample: peripheral blood, taken on day 0 of AZD1222 vaccination. All receptors come from an adult in good health. CDR3s include the opening cysteine and the closing phenylalanine or tryptophan. D genes are given only for firm matches. The listing skips clone size in some rows; elsewhere it reads once, few, many or a size class.

d_call	clone_size	v_call	j_call	cdr3_nt	cdr3_aa
TRBD1	.	TRBV2	TRBJ2-7	TGTGCCAGCAAACCGGGACAGCACTACGAGCAGTACTTC	CASKPGQHYEQYF
TRBD1	.	TRBV5-6	TRBJ2-7	TGTGCCAGCAGCTTGTGGACAGGGGGGAACGAGCAGTACTTC	CASSLWTGGNEQYF
.	.	TRBV2	TRBJ1-1	TGTGCCAGCAGTGTCGGGGGGTTCACTGAAGCTTTCTTT	CASSVGGFTEAFF
.	.	TRBV18	TRBJ1-4	TGTGCCAGCTCACCAATGGCAGGGACTGAAAAACTGTTTTTT	CASSPMAGTEKLFF
.	.	TRBV6-2/TRBV6-3	TRBJ2-7	TGTGCCAGCAGTGACCCTAGGCGGGTTACCTACGAGCAGTACTTC	CASSDPRRVTYEQYF
.	.	TRBV11-3	TRBJ2-7	TGTGCCAGCAGCTTAGCGGCGGAGGGGGGTTACGAGCAGTACTTC	CASSLAAEGGYEQYF
.	.	TRBV2	TRBJ2-7	TGTGCCAGCAGATTTAATACAGGGACCTGGAAGCAGTACTTC	CASRFNTGTWKQYF
.	.	TRBV4-1	TRBJ2-5	TGCGCCAGCAGCCAAAATCGGGGATTCGGGGGGCCGGCCTCTGAGACCCAGTACTTC	CASSQNRGFGGPASETQYF
TRBD1	.	TRBV6-5	TRBJ2-7	TGTGCCAGCAGTAGGACCGGGACAGGGACCGACGAGCAGTACTTC	CASSRTGTGTDEQYF
.	many	TRBV2	TRBJ2-3	TGTGCCAGCAGAGGACTGAACTCCCCGACGGATACGCAGTATTTT	CASRGLNSPTDTQYF
TRBD1	.	TRBV15	TRBJ2-7	TGTGCCACCAGCAGGGACAGGGGGCGGGAGCAGTACTTC	CATSRDRGREQYF
.	.	TRBV9	TRBJ1-3	TGTGCCAGCCGGGCGGGAAACACCATATATTTT	CASRAGNTIYF
.	.	TRBV5-6	TRBJ2-1	TGTGCCAGCAGCTTAGGAGGCAGGGACAATGAGCAGTTCTTC	CASSLGGRDNEQFF
.	few	TRBV7-2	TRBJ2-7	TGTGCCAGCAGCTTAGCGGTCAACTCCTACGAGCAGTACTTC	CASSLAVNSYEQYF
TRBD2	few	TRBV3-1/TRBV3-2	TRBJ2-7	TGTGCCAGCAGTCCGAAAGTAGCGGGCTACGAGCAGTACTTC	CASSPKVAGYEQYF
TRBD2	.	TRBV2	TRBJ2-7	TGTGCCAGCAGCCTAGCGGGAGTTGGATACGAGCAGTACTTC	CASSLAGVGYEQYF
.	.	TRBV12-3/TRBV12-4	TRBJ2-5	TGTGCCAGCAGTTTATTTTCCGGGGAGACCCAGTACTTC	CASSLFSGETQYF
TRBD1	.	TRBV3-1/TRBV3-2	TRBJ2-3	TGTGCCAGCAGCCGTAGGGGGGACAGGCACACAGATACGCAGTATTTT	CASSRRGDRHTDTQYF
.	.	TRBV19	TRBJ2-7	TGTGCCAGCCGTGAGGGCAGGGCCCCCTACGAGCAGTACTTC	CASREGRAPYEQYF
.	.	TRBV4-3	TRBJ1-2	TGCGCCAGCAGCCAAGATGTCGGGGGGCGCAGTGGCTACACCTTC	CASSQDVGGRSGYTF
.	.	TRBV3-1/TRBV3-2	TRBJ2-1	TGTGCCAGCAGCCAAACCAATGAGCAGTTCTTC	CASSQTNEQFF
TRBD2	.	TRBV7-3	TRBJ2-3	TGTGCCAGCAGCTTAACGGGGGGGACTAGCACAGATACGCAGTATTTT	CASSLTGGTSTDTQYF
TRBD1	.	TRBV29-1	TRBJ1-1	TGCAGCGAAATGGTGGGACAGGGGGGAGCTGAAGCTTTCTTT	CSEMVGQGGAEAFF
.	.	TRBV11-2	TRBJ2-7	TGTGCCAGCAGCTTAGGCGCCGGAGGGGAGCAGTACTTC	CASSLGAGGEQYF
TRBD1	.	TRBV19	TRBJ1-5	TGTGCCAGTAGTCCCGACAGGGGTATGGGCAATCAGCCCCAGCATTTT	CASSPDRGMGNQPQHF
.	few	TRBV6-5	TRBJ1-1	TGTGCCAGCACCGGGAGGGAGAACACTGAAGCTTTCTTT	CASTGRENTEAFF
.	.	TRBV7-9	TRBJ2-7	TGTGCCAGCAGCTTAGATGCAGGGACATCCGAGCAGTACTTC	CASSLDAGTSEQYF
.	.	TRBV2	TRBJ1-6	TGTGCCAGCAGTGAAGCGCGGCGGGACTCACCCCTCCACTTT	CASSEARRDSPLHF
.	.	TRBV27	TRBJ1-5	TGTGCCAGCAGTCAGGAAATTCAGCCCCAGCATTTT	CASSQEIQPQHF
TRBD1	once	TRBV5-1	TRBJ2-1	TGCGCCAGCAGCTTGGGGCCTACCGGGACAGTCGGCAATGAGCAGTTCTTC	CASSLGPTGTVGNEQFF
.	few	TRBV10-2	TRBJ2-1	TGCGCCAGCAGTGAAACAGAGAACAATGAGCAGTTCTTC	CASSETENNEQFF
TRBD1	.	TRBV6-5	TRBJ2-7	TGTGCCAGCAAGGGACAGGGGATCAACGAGCAGTACTTC	CASKGQGINEQYF
TRBD1	.	TRBV5-6	TRBJ1-5	TGTGCCAGCAGCTTGGACAGGGGGCAAGGTCAGCCCCAGCATTTT	CASSLDRGQGQPQHF
TRBD1	.	TRBV4-3	TRBJ2-7	TGCGCCAGCTCCCCACAGGGGGCGCTTAGCGTACCCTACGAGCAGTACTTC	CASSPQGALSVPYEQYF
.	few	TRBV15	TRBJ1-5	TGTGCCACCAGCAGAGGTGTAGGGCAGCCCCAGCATTTT	CATSRGVGQPQHF
.	.	TRBV2	TRBJ2-7	TGTGCCGGAGGGGCTGTATCCTACGAGCAGTACTTC	CAGGAVSYEQYF
.	.	TRBV27	TRBJ2-2	TGTGCCAGCAGTTTCCCCGGTCCCGGGGAGCTGTTTTTT	CASSFPGPGELFF
TRBD1	.	TRBV6-2/TRBV6-3	TRBJ2-7	TGTGCCAGCAGTAGAACAGGGGAAGGTTCCTACGAGCAGTACTTC	CASSRTGEGSYEQYF
TRBD1	.	TRBV29-1	TRBJ2-7	TGCAGCGGCGCCGGGACAGGGGCCTACGAGCAGTACTTC	CSGAGTGAYEQYF
TRBD2	.	TRBV7-9	TRBJ2-7	TGTGCCAGCAGCTTAGTCAGCGGGGCAGGGTTCTCCTACGAGCAGTACTTC	CASSLVSGAGFSYEQYF
TRBD1	.	TRBV18	TRBJ1-1	TGTGCCAGCTCACCACCAAAGGGGGCAGACACTGAAGCTTTCTTT	CASSPPKGADTEAFF
.	.	TRBV11-2	TRBJ1-2	TGTGCCAGCAGCTCCGGGACACACTATGGCTACACCTTC	CASSSGTHYGYTF
.	.	TRBV5-1	TRBJ2-2	TGCGCCAGCAGCCATCGGGGGACCGTCCCAGGGCCCGGGGAGCTGTTTTTT	CASSHRGTVPGPGELFF
.	.	TRBV4-1	TRBJ1-5	TGCGCCAGCAGCGGGGAGAATCAGCCCCAGCATTTT	CASSGENQPQHF
.	.	TRBV6-2/TRBV6-3	TRBJ1-5	TGTGCCAGCAGTTACTCGAATGCCAGTCCCCAGCATTTT	CASSYSNASPQHF
.	.	TRBV11-3	TRBJ1-4	TGTGCCAGCAGCTTAGTTGGAGGAGTGGGGACGGGTGAAAAACTGTTTTTT	CASSLVGGVGTGEKLFF
.	.	TRBV3-1/TRBV3-2	TRBJ2-7	TGTGCCAGCAGCCAAGATCCCACAGTTATCTACGAGCAGTACTTC	CASSQDPTVIYEQYF
TRBD1	.	TRBV24-1	TRBJ2-7	TGTGCCACCAGTGAGGCCGGGACAAACAGGGGGCAGTACTTC	CATSEAGTNRGQYF
.	.	TRBV5-5	TRBJ2-5	TGTGCCAGCAGCTTAGGAAGTAACCCGTACTTC	CASSLGSNPYF
.	.	TRBV6-2/TRBV6-3	TRBJ2-4	TGTGCCAGCAGTTCCATGTTCCCCATGGGTTCGGGGACCAAAAACATTCAGTACTTC	CASSSMFPMGSGTKNIQYF
TRBD2	.	TRBV19	TRBJ2-3	TGTGCCAGTGGACTAGCGAGTGATACGCAGTATTTT	CASGLASDTQYF
.	.	TRBV23-1	TRBJ2-7	TGCGCCAGCAGTCAAGACGTAAGGACGCCCGAGAGATACCCTACTTACTACGAGCAGTACTTC	CASSQDVRTPERYPTYYEQYF
TRBD1	.	TRBV18	TRBJ2-7	TGTGCCAGCTCCCCACCGGGACAGGGGACCTACGAGCAGTACTTC	CASSPPGQGTYEQYF
.	.	TRBV5-1	TRBJ2-7	TGCGCCAGCAGCTTGACAACCTACGAGCAGTACTTC	CASSLTTYEQYF
.	few	TRBV19	TRBJ1-1	TGTGCCAGTAGCTGGGGAGGGGAGACTGAAGCTTTCTTT	CASSWGGETEAFF
.	few	TRBV2	TRBJ1-2	TGTGCCAGCAGAGTTGGGGGTCAGGACGGCTATGGCTACACCTTC	CASRVGGQDGYGYTF
.	.	TRBV15	TRBJ1-2	TGTGCCACCAGCAGAGGTGGGCAGGCAGCTAACTATGGCTACACCTTC	CATSRGGQAANYGYTF
.	.	TRBV7-2	TRBJ1-2	TGTGCCAGCAGCTTAGTGTATGGCTACACCTTC	CASSLVYGYTF